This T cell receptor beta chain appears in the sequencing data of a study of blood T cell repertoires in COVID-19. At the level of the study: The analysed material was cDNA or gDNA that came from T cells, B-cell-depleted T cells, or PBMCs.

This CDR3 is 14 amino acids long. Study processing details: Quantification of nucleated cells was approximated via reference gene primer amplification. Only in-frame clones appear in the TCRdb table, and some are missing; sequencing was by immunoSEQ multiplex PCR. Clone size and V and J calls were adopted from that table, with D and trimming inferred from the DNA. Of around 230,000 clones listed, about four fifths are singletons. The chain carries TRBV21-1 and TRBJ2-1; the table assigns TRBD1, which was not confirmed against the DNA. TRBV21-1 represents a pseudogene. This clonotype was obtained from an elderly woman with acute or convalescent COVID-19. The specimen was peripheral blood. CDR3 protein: CASSQQGVMNEQFF. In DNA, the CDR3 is TGTGCCAGCAGCCAACAGGGGGTGATGAATGAGCAGTTCTTC.